The sequence of this T cell receptor beta chain was determined in a study of glioma-infiltrating T cells. The CDR3 runs to 15 residues. CDR1 is MNHNS and CDR2 is SASEGT in the germline V gene. The ends lost 6 bases at V and 2 bases at J; junction bases unmatched: 10. The iRepertoire nested amplicon-rescue multiplex PCR amplified TCR alpha and beta CDR3s from RNA. Tissue mRNA or PBMC total RNA, roughly 85-450 ng, went into one-step reverse transcription and amplification. In TCRdb, the multiplex PCR reads were re-called with MiXCR into one record per CDR3 protein. The profile shows 100,000 to 150,000 distinct CDR3 sequences, roughly 25% of them singletons. This clonotype was picked up many times. The antigen is unknown. General study findings and limits: Gliomas, especially low-grade, showed above-expected tissue-blood divergence; non-neoplastic patients showed below. Only very few CDR3 sequences appeared in both tissue and blood.

The sample taken for sequencing was glioma tissue, nonneoplastic brain tissue, or PBMCs (not recorded which). The receptor comes from a human donor with low-grade glioma or glioblastoma, undergoing nonglioma brain surgery, or in good health (not recorded which). The chain is built from TRBV6-1 and TRBJ2-7, with 7 bases lining up with TRBD1. DNA of the CDR3: TGTGCCAGCAGCCTGGCCGGGACAGAAGCCTACGAGCAGTACTTC. It codes for CASSLAGTEAYEQYF.